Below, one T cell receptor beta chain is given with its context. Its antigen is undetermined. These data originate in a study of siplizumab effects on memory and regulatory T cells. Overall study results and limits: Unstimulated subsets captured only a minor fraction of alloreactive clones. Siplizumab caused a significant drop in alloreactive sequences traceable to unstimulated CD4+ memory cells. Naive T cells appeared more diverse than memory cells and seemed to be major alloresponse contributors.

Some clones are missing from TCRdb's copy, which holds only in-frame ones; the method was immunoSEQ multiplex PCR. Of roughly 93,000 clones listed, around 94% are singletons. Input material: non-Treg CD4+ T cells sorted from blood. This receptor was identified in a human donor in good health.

In DNA, the CDR3 is TGTGCCAGCTCACCACCGGGCTACAATGAGCAGTTCTTC. It encodes CASSPPGYNEQFF. V is TRBV18 and J is TRBJ2-1; D remains ambiguous. V was trimmed by 0 bases and J by 3 bases, leaving 3 bases between them. The V gene's germline CDR1 is KGHSH and CDR2 LQKENI. The CDR3 length is 13 residues.